This TCR beta chain is drawn from a study of control samples from healthy donors and cancer patients. The CDR3 has 16 residues. Germline V lookup: CDR1 SGHTA, CDR2 FQGNSA. The V gene end was trimmed by 5 bases and the J gene end by 3 bases; junction bases not matched to a gene: 10. Libraries were prepared by immunoSEQ multiplex PCR; TCRdb keeps only in-frame clonotypes and omits some of them. The table includes over 60,000 clones, 85% to 90% detected once. This clone was detected only once. The sequencing sample was made of PBMCs. This chain links TRBV7-2 with TRBJ1-3; 7 bases are shared with TRBD1. This receptor was identified in an older woman with head and neck cancer. The CDR3 spells CASSLYWDSIGNTIYF. The CDR3 DNA sequence: TGTGCCAGCAGCCTCTACTGGGACAGTATTGGAAACACCATATATTTT.